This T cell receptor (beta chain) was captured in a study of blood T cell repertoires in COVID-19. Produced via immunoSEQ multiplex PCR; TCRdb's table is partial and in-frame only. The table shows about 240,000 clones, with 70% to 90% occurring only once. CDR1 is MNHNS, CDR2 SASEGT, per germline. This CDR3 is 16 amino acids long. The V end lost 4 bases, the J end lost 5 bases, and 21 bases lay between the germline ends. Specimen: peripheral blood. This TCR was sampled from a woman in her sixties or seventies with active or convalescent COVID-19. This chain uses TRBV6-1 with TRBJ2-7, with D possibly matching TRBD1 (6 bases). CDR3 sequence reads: CASSAKGTPPRDEQYF. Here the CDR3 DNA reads TGTGCCAGCAGTGCTAAGGGGACACCGCCGCGGGACGAGCAGTACTTC.